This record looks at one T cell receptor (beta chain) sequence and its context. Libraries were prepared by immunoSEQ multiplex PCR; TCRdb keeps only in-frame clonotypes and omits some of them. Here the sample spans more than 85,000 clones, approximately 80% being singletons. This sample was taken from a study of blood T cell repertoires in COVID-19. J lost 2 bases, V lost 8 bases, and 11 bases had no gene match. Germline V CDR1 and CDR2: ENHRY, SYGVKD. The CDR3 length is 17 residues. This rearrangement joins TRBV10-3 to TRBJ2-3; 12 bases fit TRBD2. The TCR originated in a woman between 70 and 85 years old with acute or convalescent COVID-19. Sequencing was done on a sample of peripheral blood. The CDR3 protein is CAIRRGPSGGVTDTQYF. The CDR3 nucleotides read TGTGCCATCCGCCGGGGGCCTAGCGGGGGGGTCACAGATACGCAGTATTTT.